A selection of T cell receptor beta chains follows, all from one sample in a study of T cell responses to AZD1222 COVID-19 vaccine. Sequencing was performed with immunoSEQ multiplex PCR; in TCRdb, only in-frame clones are kept and a portion is missing. The repertoire holds 150,000 to 200,000 clones, with around 90% as singletons. The sequencing used peripheral blood, collected on day 0 of AZD1222 vaccination. These receptors all come from an adult in good health. Both conserved end residues are part of each CDR3. A D gene is named only where the DNA matches it firmly. Clone size appears in some rows only: once, few, many, or a class for an expanded clone.

CDR3 DNA: TGTGCCAGTAGTGGGACAGCAACTAATGAAAAACTGTTTTTT
CDR3 protein: CASSGTATNEKLFF
V gene: TRBV19
J gene: TRBJ1-4
clone size: once
D gene: TRBD1

CDR3 DNA: TGTGCCATCAGTGAGAGGAAACTTGCTCTAGGGGCCAACGTCCTGACTTTC
CDR3 protein: CAISERKLALGANVLTF
V gene: TRBV10-3
J gene: TRBJ2-6
clone size: NA
D gene: NA

CDR3 DNA: TGTGCTTCCTCAAGGGGAGACAGCAACTATGGCTACACCTTC
CDR3 protein: CASSRGDSNYGYTF
V gene: TRBV19
J gene: TRBJ1-2
clone size: NA
D gene: NA

CDR3 DNA: TGTGCCAGCAGCCACGACAGGGATCATCAGCCCCAGCATTTT
CDR3 protein: CASSHDRDHQPQHF
V gene: TRBV3-1/TRBV3-2
J gene: TRBJ1-5
clone size: NA
D gene: TRBD1

CDR3 DNA: TGTGCCAGCAGTGCGGGGCATAACTATGGCTACACCTTC
CDR3 protein: CASSAGHNYGYTF
V gene: TRBV2
J gene: TRBJ1-2
clone size: NA
D gene: NA

CDR3 DNA: TGTGCCAGCTCACCATACGGACAGGGGAACACTGAAGCTTTCTTT
CDR3 protein: CASSPYGQGNTEAFF
V gene: TRBV18
J gene: TRBJ1-1
clone size: NA
D gene: TRBD1

CDR3 DNA: TGTGCCAGCAGCCTGACTTCCAATGCGGAGACCCAGTACTTC
CDR3 protein: CASSLTSNAETQYF
V gene: TRBV11-2
J gene: TRBJ2-5
clone size: NA
D gene: NA

CDR3 DNA: TGTGCCAGCAGCTTAGCGTCAGTATCCTACAATGAGCAGTTCTTC
CDR3 protein: CASSLASVSYNEQFF
V gene: TRBV7-9
J gene: TRBJ2-1
clone size: once
D gene: NA

CDR3 DNA: TGTGCCAGCCAGGTGATAACAGGGTCCAATCAGCCCCAGCATTTT
CDR3 protein: CASQVITGSNQPQHF
V gene: TRBV28
J gene: TRBJ1-5
clone size: NA
D gene: NA

CDR3 DNA: TGCGCCAGCAGCCAAGGGGAGGTCGGCACAGATACGCAGTATTTT
CDR3 protein: CASSQGEVGTDTQYF
V gene: TRBV4-1
J gene: TRBJ2-3
clone size: NA
D gene: NA

CDR3 DNA: TGTGCCAGCGGAACCCAGGGACGCACTGAAGCTTTCTTT
CDR3 protein: CASGTQGRTEAFF
V gene: TRBV7-9
J gene: TRBJ1-1
clone size: NA
D gene: NA

CDR3 DNA: TGTGCCAGCAGCTTGATTGGGACAGGCGTTTACAATGAGCAGTTCTTC
CDR3 protein: CASSLIGTGVYNEQFF
V gene: TRBV5-4
J gene: TRBJ2-1
clone size: NA
D gene: TRBD1

CDR3 DNA: TGTGCCAGTCAAGGAGAAGGGGTCGGCTACACCTTC
CDR3 protein: CASQGEGVGYTF
V gene: TRBV12-3/TRBV12-4
J gene: TRBJ1-2
clone size: NA
D gene: NA

CDR3 DNA: TGTGCCAGCAGCTCCCCTCGGCAGGGGGTGACTGAAGCTTTCTTT
CDR3 protein: CASSSPRQGVTEAFF
V gene: TRBV7-8
J gene: TRBJ1-1
clone size: NA
D gene: TRBD1

CDR3 DNA: TGTGCTAGCAGCTCGGGGCAGGCGAACCAAGAGACCCAGTACTTC
CDR3 protein: CASSSGQANQETQYF
V gene: TRBV7-7
J gene: TRBJ2-5
clone size: NA
D gene: NA

CDR3 DNA: TGTGCCAGCAGACAGGGGGGTAATTCACCCCTCCACTTT
CDR3 protein: CASRQGGNSPLHF
V gene: TRBV12-3/TRBV12-4
J gene: TRBJ1-6
clone size: NA
D gene: TRBD1

CDR3 DNA: TGTGCCACCAGCAGAGCCCCTGGTACCCCTTTCGGCTACACCTTC
CDR3 protein: CATSRAPGTPFGYTF
V gene: TRBV15
J gene: TRBJ1-2
clone size: NA
D gene: NA

CDR3 DNA: TGTGCCAGCTCACCCCCGGGAGTTAATGAAAAACTGTTTTTT
CDR3 protein: CASSPPGVNEKLFF
V gene: TRBV18
J gene: TRBJ1-4
clone size: NA
D gene: NA

CDR3 DNA: TGTGCCAGCAGAAATAGGGGGGGGAGCACAGATACGCAGTATTTT
CDR3 protein: CASRNRGGSTDTQYF
V gene: TRBV7-9
J gene: TRBJ2-3
clone size: NA
D gene: NA

CDR3 DNA: TGTGCCAGCAGCCGGCCGGACACCCTCCTTTTGGGGACTGGGGCCAACGTCCTGACTTTC
CDR3 protein: CASSRPDTLLLGTGANVLTF
V gene: TRBV5-5
J gene: TRBJ2-6
clone size: NA
D gene: NA

CDR3 DNA: TGTGCCAGCAGCCGAACGGGGACTAGTGGCTACACCTTC
CDR3 protein: CASSRTGTSGYTF
V gene: TRBV6-5
J gene: TRBJ1-2
clone size: NA
D gene: NA

CDR3 DNA: TGCGCCAGCAGCTTGATTTCCCGAGCTGCGAACACCGGGGAGCTGTTTTTT
CDR3 protein: CASSLISRAANTGELFF
V gene: TRBV5-1
J gene: TRBJ2-2
clone size: NA
D gene: NA

CDR3 DNA: TGTGCCAGCAGTTACTCGCTACAGGGGGGGAATCAGCCCCAGCATTTT
CDR3 protein: CASSYSLQGGNQPQHF
V gene: TRBV6-6
J gene: TRBJ1-5
clone size: few
D gene: TRBD1

CDR3 DNA: TGTGCCAGCAGGGGGGAGGTTAATGAAAAACTGTTTTTT
CDR3 protein: CASRGEVNEKLFF
V gene: TRBV2
J gene: TRBJ1-4
clone size: NA
D gene: NA

CDR3 DNA: TGCGCCAGCAGCACTGAGGACAGGGGAGACAATGAGCAGTTCTTC
CDR3 protein: CASSTEDRGDNEQFF
V gene: TRBV5-1
J gene: TRBJ2-1
clone size: NA
D gene: TRBD1

CDR3 DNA: TGTGCCAGCAGTGAGGACAGGGGATCACAGCCCCAGCATTTT
CDR3 protein: CASSEDRGSQPQHF
V gene: TRBV6-4
J gene: TRBJ1-5
clone size: NA
D gene: TRBD1

CDR3 DNA: TGTGCCAGCAGCCAAGACCGTACGCAGTATTTT
CDR3 protein: CASSQDRTQYF
V gene: TRBV14
J gene: TRBJ2-3
clone size: NA
D gene: NA

CDR3 DNA: TGTGCCAGCAGTACGGTAACGGATGAGCAGTTCTTC
CDR3 protein: CASSTVTDEQFF
V gene: TRBV28
J gene: TRBJ2-1
clone size: NA
D gene: NA

CDR3 DNA: TGTGCCATCAGTCGGACGGATAGCAATCAGCCCCAGCATTTT
CDR3 protein: CAISRTDSNQPQHF
V gene: TRBV10-3
J gene: TRBJ1-5
clone size: NA
D gene: NA

CDR3 DNA: TGCAGTGCTAGTGGGGGACTAGGCAATGAGCAGTTCTTC
CDR3 protein: CSASGGLGNEQFF
V gene: TRBV20-1
J gene: TRBJ2-1
clone size: NA
D gene: TRBD2

CDR3 DNA: TGTGCCAGCAGTGTTCGAGCGGGGGGATTCACCGGGGAGCTGTTTTTT
CDR3 protein: CASSVRAGGFTGELFF
V gene: TRBV2
J gene: TRBJ2-2
clone size: NA
D gene: TRBD2

CDR3 DNA: TGTGCCAGCAGCACGACAGTTAGTTACGCTGAAGCTTTCTTT
CDR3 protein: CASSTTVSYAEAFF
V gene: TRBV7-2
J gene: TRBJ1-1
clone size: NA
D gene: NA

CDR3 DNA: TGTGCCAGCAGCCCAGGACCCGGGAGTGATACGCAGTATTTT
CDR3 protein: CASSPGPGSDTQYF
V gene: TRBV5-4
J gene: TRBJ2-3
clone size: NA
D gene: NA

CDR3 DNA: TGTGCCAGCAGCTTGGCGGGAGGGGTGGCGGATTATGGCTACACCTTC
CDR3 protein: CASSLAGGVADYGYTF
V gene: TRBV7-8
J gene: TRBJ1-2
clone size: NA
D gene: NA

CDR3 DNA: TGTGCCAGCAGCTTTAGCGGGAGCCAAGAGACCCAGTACTTC
CDR3 protein: CASSFSGSQETQYF
V gene: TRBV7-2
J gene: TRBJ2-5
clone size: NA
D gene: TRBD2

CDR3 DNA: TGCGCCAGCGCAGAGAGGGGTGGCATTCAGTACTTC
CDR3 protein: CASAERGGIQYF
V gene: TRBV5-1
J gene: TRBJ2-4
clone size: NA
D gene: NA

CDR3 DNA: TGTGCCAGCAGCTTCGGAGGGGGGACCTATGGCTACACCTTC
CDR3 protein: CASSFGGGTYGYTF
V gene: TRBV7-2
J gene: TRBJ1-2
clone size: NA
D gene: NA

CDR3 DNA: TGTGCCAGCAGCTTAGGCGGGGGTGAATACAATGAGCAGTTCTTC
CDR3 protein: CASSLGGGEYNEQFF
V gene: TRBV11-3
J gene: TRBJ2-1
clone size: NA
D gene: TRBD2

CDR3 DNA: TGTGCCAGCAGCCCAAGTGCAGGGGGACCTGAAGCTTTCTTT
CDR3 protein: CASSPSAGGPEAFF
V gene: TRBV3-1/TRBV3-2
J gene: TRBJ1-1
clone size: NA
D gene: TRBD1